A selection of T cell receptor beta chains follows, all from one sample in a study of shared clonotypes between healthy human individuals. Assay: immunoSEQ multiplex PCR; the TCRdb copy retains only in-frame clones and omits some. The sample holds under 1 million clones; almost 95% are singletons and the top ten take about 25%. Sequencing was done on a sample of naive CD8+ T cells sorted from blood. These receptors were obtained from a man younger than 40 in good health. Each CDR3 is given without its conserved first and last residue. Each record gives: V gene, J gene, CDR3 protein.

TRBV7-6	TRBJ2-7	ASSSPSGEQY
TRBV10-3	TRBJ1-2	AISDPPTGLVYGYT
TRBV6-6	TRBJ2-3	ASSYSWGSTDTQY
TRBV11-2	TRBJ2-1	ASSPLDEQF
TRBV9	TRBJ2-1	ASSPASGSYNEQF
TRBV5-5	TRBJ2-7	ASSLWTGGIYEQY
TRBV4-3	TRBJ2-7	ASSQDRAGPPYEQY
TRBV7-3	TRBJ2-1	ASSLNVRGSNEQF
TRBV7-9	TRBJ2-1	ASSLAHQNSYNEQF
TRBV7-6	TRBJ2-2	ASSLESGELF
TRBV9	TRBJ2-2	ASSPSTGLPGELF
TRBV7-9	TRBJ1-1	ASSLGSRVEAF
TRBV4-1	TRBJ2-7	ASSQDEPPGLLAGDPHEQY
TRBV13	TRBJ1-3	ASSPGLSGNTIY